This T cell receptor (beta chain) was recovered during a study of blood T cell repertoires in COVID-19. Study information: Sites across the United States, Italy and Spain contributed samples from acute and convalescent COVID-19. Sample material is recorded as cDNA or gDNA derived from T cells, B-cell-depleted T cells, or PBMCs.

This clone has only one observation. The authors' processing: Using reference gene primer amplification, nucleated cell counts were estimated. Assay used: immunoSEQ multiplex PCR; TCRdb lists only in-frame clones, some missing. The D gene and trimming were derived from the DNA, and the V and J assignments and clone size from that table. The sample yields approximately 250,000 clones, 70% to 90% seen once. There are 14 residues in the CDR3. The ends were cut back, 0 bases at V and 7 bases at J, with 11 bases in the middle. From germline, CDR1 is SGDLS and CDR2 YYNGEE. The gene calls are TRBV9 and TRBJ2-1; D remains ambiguous. This clonotype originated in a middle-aged woman with acute COVID-19. Sequenced input: PBMCs or T cells enriched from blood (not recorded which). CDR3 DNA sequence: TGTGCCAGCAGCGTAGAGTCGGGTCGGAATGAGCAGTTCTTC. It is translated as CASSVESGRNEQFF.